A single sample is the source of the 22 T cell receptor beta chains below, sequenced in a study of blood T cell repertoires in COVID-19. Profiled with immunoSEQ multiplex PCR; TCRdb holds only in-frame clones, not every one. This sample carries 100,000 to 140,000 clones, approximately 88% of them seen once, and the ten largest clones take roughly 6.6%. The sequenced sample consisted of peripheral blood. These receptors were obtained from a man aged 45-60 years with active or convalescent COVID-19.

The CDR3 DNA sequence: TGTGCCTGGTCCGGACTAGCGGACAATGAGCAGTTCTTC. Translating gives CAWSGLADNEQFF. The rearrangement links TRBV30 to TRBJ2-1, with 10 nucleotides matching TRBD2. The junction had 3 bases not matched to a gene; V was cut back by 5 bases and J by 5 bases. The germline V gene has CDR1 GTSNPN and CDR2 SVGIG (reference sequence). The CDR3 is 13 amino acids.

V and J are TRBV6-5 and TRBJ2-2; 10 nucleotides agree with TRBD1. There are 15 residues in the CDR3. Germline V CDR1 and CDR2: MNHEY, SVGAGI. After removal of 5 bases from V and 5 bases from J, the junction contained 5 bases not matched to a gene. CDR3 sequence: CASSRQGARTGELFF. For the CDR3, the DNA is TGTGCCAGCAGTCGACAGGGGGCGCGGACCGGGGAGCTGTTTTTT.

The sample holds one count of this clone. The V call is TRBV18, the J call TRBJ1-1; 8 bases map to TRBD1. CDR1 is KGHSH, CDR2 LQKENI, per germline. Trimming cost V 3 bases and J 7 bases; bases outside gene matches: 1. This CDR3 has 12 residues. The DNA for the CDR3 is TGTGCCAGCTCACCGGGACAGGTTGAAGCTTTCTTT. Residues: CASSPGQVEAFF.

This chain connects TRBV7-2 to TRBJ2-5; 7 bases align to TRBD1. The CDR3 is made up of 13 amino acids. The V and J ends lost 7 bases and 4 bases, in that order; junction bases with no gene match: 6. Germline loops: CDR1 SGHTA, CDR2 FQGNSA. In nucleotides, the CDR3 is TGTGCCAGCATCAAAAACAGGGGAGAGACCCAGTACTTC. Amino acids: CASIKNRGETQYF.

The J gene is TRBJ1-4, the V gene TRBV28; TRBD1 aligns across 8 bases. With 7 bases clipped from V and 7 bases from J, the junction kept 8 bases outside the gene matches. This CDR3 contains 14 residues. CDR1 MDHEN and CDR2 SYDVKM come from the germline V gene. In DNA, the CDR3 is TGTGCCAGCAAGAAACCACAGGGGGGTGAAAAACTGTTTTTT. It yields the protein CASKKPQGGEKLFF.

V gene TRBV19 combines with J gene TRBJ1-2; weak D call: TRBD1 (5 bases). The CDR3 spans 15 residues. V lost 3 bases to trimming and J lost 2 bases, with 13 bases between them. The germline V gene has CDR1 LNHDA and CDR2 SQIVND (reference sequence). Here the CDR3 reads CASSIGDRPNYGYTF. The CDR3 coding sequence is TGTGCCAGTAGTATCGGCGACAGACCGAACTATGGCTACACCTTC. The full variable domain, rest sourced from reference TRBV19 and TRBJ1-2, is DGGITQSPKYLFRKEGQNVTLSCEQNLNHDAMYWYRQDPGQGLRLIYYSQIVNDFQKGDIAEGYSVSREKKESFPLTVTSAQKNPTAFYLCASSIGDRPNYGYTFGSGTRLTVV.

The CDR3 DNA sequence: TGTGCCAGCAGCTTCCGGGCTGGGAGGACCCACCACACTGAAGCTTTCTTT. Its translation: CASSFRAGRTHHTEAFF. This sequence joins TRBV11-2 and TRBJ1-1; D is uncertain. The V and J ends lost 3 bases and 3 bases respectively, with 20 bases between them. The CDR3 spans 17 residues. Germline CDR1 SGHAT, CDR2 FQNNGV.

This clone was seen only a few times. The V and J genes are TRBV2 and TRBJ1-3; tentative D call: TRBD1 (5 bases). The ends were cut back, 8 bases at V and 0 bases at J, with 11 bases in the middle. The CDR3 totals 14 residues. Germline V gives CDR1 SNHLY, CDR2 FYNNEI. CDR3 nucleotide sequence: TGTGCCAGCCGGGGGAGGTTCTCTGGAAACACCATATATTTT. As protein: CASRGRFSGNTIYF.

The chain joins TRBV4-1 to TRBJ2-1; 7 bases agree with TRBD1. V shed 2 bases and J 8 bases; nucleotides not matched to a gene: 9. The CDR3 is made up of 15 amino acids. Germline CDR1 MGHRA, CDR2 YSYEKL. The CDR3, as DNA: TGCGCCAGCAGCCAAAGCGTAGGGGACAGCGATGAGCAGTTCTTC. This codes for CASSQSVGDSDEQFF.

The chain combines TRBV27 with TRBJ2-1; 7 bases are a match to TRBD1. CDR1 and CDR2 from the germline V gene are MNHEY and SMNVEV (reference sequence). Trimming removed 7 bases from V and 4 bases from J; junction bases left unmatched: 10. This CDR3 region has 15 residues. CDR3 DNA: TGTGCCAGCACTCCTACAGGGGCGCTGTACAATGAGCAGTTCTTC. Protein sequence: CASTPTGALYNEQFF.

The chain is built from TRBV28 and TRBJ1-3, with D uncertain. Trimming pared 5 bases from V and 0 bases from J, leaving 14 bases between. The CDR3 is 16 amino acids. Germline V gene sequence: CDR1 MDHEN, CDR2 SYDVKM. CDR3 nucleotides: TGTGCCAGCAGTCCCCACGCGGTCGCCTCTGGAAACACCATATATTTT. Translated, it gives CASSPHAVASGNTIYF. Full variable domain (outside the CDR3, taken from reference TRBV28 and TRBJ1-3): DVKVTQSSRYLVKRTGEKVFLECVQDMDHENMFWYRQDPGLGLRLIYFSYDVKMKEKGDIPEGYSVSREKKERFSLILESASTNQTSMYLCASSPHAVASGNTIYFGEGSWLTVV.

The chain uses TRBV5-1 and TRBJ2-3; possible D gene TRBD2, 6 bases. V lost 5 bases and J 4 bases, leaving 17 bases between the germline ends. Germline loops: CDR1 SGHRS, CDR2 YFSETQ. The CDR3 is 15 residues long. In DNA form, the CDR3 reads TGCGCCAGCAGACCCGGGACTTTCGGCCCAGATACGCAGTATTTT. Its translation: CASRPGTFGPDTQYF.

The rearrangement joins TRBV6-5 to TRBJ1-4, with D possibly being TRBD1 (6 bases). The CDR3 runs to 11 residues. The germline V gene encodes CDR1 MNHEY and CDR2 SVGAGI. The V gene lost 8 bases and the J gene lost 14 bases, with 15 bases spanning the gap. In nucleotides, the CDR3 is TGTGCCAGCGGAACAGGACAGCGGCTGTTTTTT. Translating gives CASGTGQRLFF.

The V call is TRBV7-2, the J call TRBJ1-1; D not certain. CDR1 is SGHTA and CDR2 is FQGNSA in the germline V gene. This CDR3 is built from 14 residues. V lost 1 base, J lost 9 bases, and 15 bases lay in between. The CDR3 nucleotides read TGTGCCAGCAGCTTAGATTATGGCCCTCAGAAAGCTTTCTTT. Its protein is CASSLDYGPQKAFF.

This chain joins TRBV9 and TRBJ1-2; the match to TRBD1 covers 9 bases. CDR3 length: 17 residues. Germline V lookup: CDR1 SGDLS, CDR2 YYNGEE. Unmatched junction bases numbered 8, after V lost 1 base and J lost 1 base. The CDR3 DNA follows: TGTGCCAGCAGCGTACTCCGGGGGGGACAGGGTAACTATGGCTACACCTTC. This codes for CASSVLRGGQGNYGYTF.

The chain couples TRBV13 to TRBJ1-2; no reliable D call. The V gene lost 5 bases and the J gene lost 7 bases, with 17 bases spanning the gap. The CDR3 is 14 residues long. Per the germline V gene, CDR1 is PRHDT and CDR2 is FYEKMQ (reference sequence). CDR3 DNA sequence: TGTGCCAGCAGCCTCCAAGAGGCTATTTCTGGCTACACCTTC. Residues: CASSLQEAISGYTF.

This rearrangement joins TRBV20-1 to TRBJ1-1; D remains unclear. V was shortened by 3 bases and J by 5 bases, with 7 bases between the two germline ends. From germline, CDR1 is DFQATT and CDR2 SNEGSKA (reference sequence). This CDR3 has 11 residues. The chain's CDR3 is CSARRETEAFF. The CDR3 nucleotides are TGCAGTGCTAGGAGGGAAACTGAAGCTTTCTTT.

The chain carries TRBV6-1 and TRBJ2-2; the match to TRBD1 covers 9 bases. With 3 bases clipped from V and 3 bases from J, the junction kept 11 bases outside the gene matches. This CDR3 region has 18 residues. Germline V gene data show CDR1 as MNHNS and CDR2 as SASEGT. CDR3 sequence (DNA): TGTGCCAGCAGTGATGTTCCAGCGGGACAGGGATACACCGGGGAGCTGTTTTTT. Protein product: CASSDVPAGQGYTGELFF.

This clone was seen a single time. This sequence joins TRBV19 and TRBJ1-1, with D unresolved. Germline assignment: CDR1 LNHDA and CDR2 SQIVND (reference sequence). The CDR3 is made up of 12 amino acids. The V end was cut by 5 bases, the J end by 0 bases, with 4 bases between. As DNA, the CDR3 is TGTGCCAGTAGTCCAGTGAACACTGAAGCTTTCTTT. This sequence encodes CASSPVNTEAFF.

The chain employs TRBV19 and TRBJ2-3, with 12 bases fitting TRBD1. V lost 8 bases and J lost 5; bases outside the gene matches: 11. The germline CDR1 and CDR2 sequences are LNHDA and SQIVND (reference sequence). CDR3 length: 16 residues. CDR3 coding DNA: TGTGCCAGTTCTGAGGGGGACAGGGGGCCTGTAGATACGCAGTATTTT. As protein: CASSEGDRGPVDTQYF.

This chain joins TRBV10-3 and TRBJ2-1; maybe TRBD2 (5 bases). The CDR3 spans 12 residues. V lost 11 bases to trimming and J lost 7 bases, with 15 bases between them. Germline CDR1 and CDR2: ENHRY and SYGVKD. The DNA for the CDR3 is TGTGCCGCTAATAGCGCGCGGAATGAGCAGTTCTTC. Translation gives CAANSARNEQFF.

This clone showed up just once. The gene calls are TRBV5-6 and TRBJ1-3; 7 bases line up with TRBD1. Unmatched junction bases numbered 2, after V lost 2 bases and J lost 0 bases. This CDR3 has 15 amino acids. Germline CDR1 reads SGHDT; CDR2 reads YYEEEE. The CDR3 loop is CASSFRTGSGNTIYF. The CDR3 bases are TGTGCCAGCAGCTTTCGGACAGGCTCTGGAAACACCATATATTTT.